The 12 T cell receptor beta chains below all came from one sample that was sequenced in a study of shared clonotypes between healthy human individuals. Clones were sequenced by immunoSEQ multiplex PCR, and TCRdb holds only the in-frame ones, with some missing. The sample contains some 2.4 million clones, over 85% of which appear only once. The sequenced sample was naive CD4+ T cells from PBMCs. Subset denoted: CD45RA+ positively selected. These receptors were obtained from a man between 18 and 29 years old in good health. Some clones in this sample may be carry-over from other donors' samples.

This clone was observed a single time. The gene calls are TRBV15 and TRBJ2-1; possibly TRBD1 or TRBD2 for D (5 bases each). V was clipped by 0 bases and J by 0 bases, with 18 bases between them. Germline values: CDR1 LNHNV, CDR2 YYDKDF (reference sequence). This CDR3 is built from 19 residues. The CDR3: CATSRDIRDGLASYNEQFF. The CDR3 DNA sequence: TGTGCCACCAGCAGAGATATTCGGGACGGCCTAGCCTCCTACAATGAGCAGTTCTTC.

This chain uses TRBV6-5 with TRBJ1-3; D not certain. This CDR3 comprises 15 residues. Germline CDR1 MNHEY, CDR2 SVGAGI. Deletions cut 7 bases from V and 4 bases from J, with 17 bases between. The CDR3 coding sequence is TGTGCCAGCACCCCCCCGTCGGGGTACGGAAACACCATATATTTT. This encodes CASTPPSGYGNTIYF.

This clone was counted once. This chain links TRBV7-2 with TRBJ2-5; 8 nucleotides agree with TRBD2. The V and J ends lost 10 bases and 3 bases, in that order; junction bases with no gene match: 10. The CDR3 is 14 amino acids. Germline CDR1 is SGHTA and CDR2 is FQGNSA. The DNA for the CDR3 is TGTGCCACTGCGCCCGGGAGGGCCAAAGAGACCCAGTACTTC. Its translation: CATAPGRAKETQYF.

The chain carries TRBV11-2 and TRBJ2-7; D might be TRBD1 (5 bases). This CDR3 contains 16 residues. The V gene's germline CDR1 is SGHAT and CDR2 FQNNGV. V shed 6 bases and J shed 3 bases, with 21 bases lying between them. In nucleotides, the CDR3 is TGTGCCAGCAGTCTCCCCAAGGGGCGGAACCACTACGAGCAGTACTTC. Residues: CASSLPKGRNHYEQYF.

CDR3 amino acids: CASSGVREYYEQYF. The CDR3 DNA sequence: TGTGCCAGCAGTGGAGTCAGGGAATACTACGAGCAGTACTTC. The gene calls are TRBV6-1 and TRBJ2-7; D possibly corresponds to TRBD1 (5 bases). V was cut by 4 bases and J by 3 bases, with 13 bases left in between. Germline CDR1 and CDR2: MNHNS and SASEGT. This CDR3 region has 14 residues.

The rearrangement links TRBV4-3 to TRBJ2-6; D possibly corresponds to TRBD2 (5 bases). Trimming took off 4 bases at V and 0 bases at J, with 10 bases between the two ends. This CDR3 is built from 16 residues. The germline V gene has CDR1 LGHNA and CDR2 YSLEER. The CDR3 spells CASSLTRASGANVLTF. The CDR3 coding sequence is TGCGCCAGCAGCCTAACTAGGGCCTCTGGGGCCAACGTCCTGACTTTC.

This chain joins TRBV18 and TRBJ2-2; D uncertain. The germline V and J ends were trimmed by 1 base and 0 bases, with 9 bases remaining between them. The CDR3 spans 16 residues. CDR1 is KGHSH, CDR2 LQKENI, per germline. CDR3 coding DNA: TGTGCCAGCTCACCACGCTCTGCGCCGAACACCGGGGAGCTGTTTTTT. Its translation: CASSPRSAPNTGELFF.

The chain recombines TRBV9 with TRBJ2-5, with 7 positions matching TRBD1. The junction had 8 bases not matched to a gene; V was cut back by 3 bases and J by 3 bases. In germline, CDR1 is SGDLS, CDR2 YYNGEE. The CDR3 totals 15 residues. Here the CDR3 DNA reads TGTGCCAGCAGCGCCCTACAGGGGCTGGAAGAGACCCAGTACTTC. This translates into CASSALQGLEETQYF.

This sequence joins TRBV7-8 and TRBJ1-5, with D possibly TRBD1 on 5 matching bases. V lost 1 base, J lost 3 bases, and 7 bases lay in between. CDR1 SGHVS and CDR2 FQNEAQ come from the germline V gene. CDR3 length equals 14 residues. The CDR3, as DNA: TGTGCCAGCAGCTTAGGAGGGGACAATCAGCCCCAGCATTTT. Translated: CASSLGGDNQPQHF.

The chain couples TRBV29-1 to TRBJ2-3; D call uncertain. The CDR3 has 15 residues. CDR1 is SQVTM and CDR2 is ANQGSEA in the germline V gene. V gave up 4 bases and J gave up 2 bases, with 16 bases separating them. This chain's CDR3 is CSVATGWSSTDTQYF. The CDR3 coding sequence is TGCAGCGTTGCTACTGGGTGGTCCTCCACAGATACGCAGTATTTT.

This chain uses TRBV9 with TRBJ2-2; D gene unclear. CDR1 and CDR2 from the germline V gene are SGDLS and YYNGEE. CDR3 size: 15 residues. With 0 bases removed from V and 6 bases from J, the gap between germline ends came to 12 bases. For the CDR3, the DNA is TGTGCCAGCAGCGTAGTCGGTAGCCTGGCCGGGGAGCTGTTTTTT. Translated: CASSVVGSLAGELFF.

The chain couples TRBV5-1 to TRBJ2-3, with 8 nucleotides matching TRBD2. The CDR3 contains 17 residues. The germline V gene encodes CDR1 SGHRS and CDR2 YFSETQ. V trimming: 1 base; J trimming: 0 bases; junction bases outside the gene matches: 7. The CDR3 DNA reads as TGCGCCAGCAGCTTGTCGGCGGGGGGTGCTAGCACAGATACGCAGTATTTT. Translating it yields CASSLSAGGASTDTQYF.